This T cell receptor (beta chain) was sequenced during a study of spatial heterogeneity in lung cancer. Many counts were recorded for this clonotype. Time point defined: sample taken at primary tumor resection. Extraction of whole RNA from tumor, nontumor lung or frozen PBMC preceded unsorted sequencing. One entry per CDR3 protein, called by TCRdb with MiXCR from the 5' RACE reads. The sample consists of approximately 81,000 distinct CDR3 sequences, around an eighth of them appearing once. J gave up 6 bases and V 1 base, and 6 bases lay outside the gene matches. Per the germline V gene, CDR1 is SGHRS and CDR2 is YFSETQ. This CDR3 spans 15 amino acids.

Sequenced material: PBMCs, taken at surgery. This TCR came from a male donor with early-stage non-small cell lung cancer. This chain links TRBV5-1 with TRBJ2-2, with 7 positions matching TRBD1. The CDR3 region has the DNA TGCGCCAGCAGCTTGCAGGGGGTTGTCGCCGGGGAGCTGTTTTTT. Amino acid sequence: CASSLQGVVAGELFF.